Listed below are T cell receptor beta chains from one sample, sequenced in a study of T cell changes during pregnancy in multiple sclerosis. Profiling relied on immunoSEQ multiplex PCR, and the TCRdb table lists in-frame clones only, not all of them. The repertoire has tens of thousands of clones, about 92% of them found once; the top ten carry around 2.9%. Sequencing used CD8+ T cells from peripheral blood mononuclear cells, obtained before pregnancy. The receptors originated from a female donor with multiple sclerosis, enrolled in a pregnancy study. Each CDR3 is given with its conserved first and last residue. Each record gives: D gene, V gene, clone size, J gene, CDR3 DNA, CDR3 protein. A D gene is named only where the DNA matches it firmly. A clone size is listed for some rows: how often the clone was seen (once, few, many), or a class if it is expanded.

NA	TRBV5-8	NA	TRBJ2-5	TGTGCCAGCAGCACGGGTGGGGCCCCGTACCAAGAGACCCAGTACTTC	CASSTGGAPYQETQYF
NA	TRBV13	NA	TRBJ1-2	TGTGCCAGCAGCTTAGGACGGGTTAACTATGGCTACACCTTC	CASSLGRVNYGYTF
NA	TRBV29-1	NA	TRBJ1-1	TGCAGCGTAGGACCAGGGGCGAACACTGAAGCTTTCTTT	CSVGPGANTEAFF
NA	TRBV30	NA	TRBJ1-3	TGTGCCTGGAGGGAGACAGCTTCTGGAAACACCATATATTTT	CAWRETASGNTIYF
TRBD2	TRBV2	NA	TRBJ2-1	TGTGCCAGCAGGGGCTGGGGGGGGTCGGACAATGAGCAGTTCTTC	CASRGWGGSDNEQFF
TRBD1	TRBV12-5	NA	TRBJ1-1	TGTGCTAGTGGAGGGGGCCTAGGCGGCACTGAAGCTTTCTTT	CASGGGLGGTEAFF
NA	TRBV29-1	NA	TRBJ1-2	TGCAGCGTCCCAGGGGTTTATGGCTACACCTTC	CSVPGVYGYTF
NA	TRBV10-3	NA	TRBJ2-3	TGTGCCATCAGCGAGGGGAGGGGGGGCACAGATACGCAGTATTTT	CAISEGRGGTDTQYF
NA	TRBV7-3	NA	TRBJ2-2	TGTGCCAGCAGCTCAGGGGGGTGGACCGGGGAGCTGTTTTTT	CASSSGGWTGELFF
NA	TRBV7-6	NA	TRBJ2-1	TGTGCCAGCAGCCTATATCCAAGAGCCAATGAGCAGTTCTTC	CASSLYPRANEQFF
TRBD2	TRBV19	NA	TRBJ2-5	TGTGCCAGTAGTATAAACCTAGCGGGGACTACCCAGTACTTC	CASSINLAGTTQYF
TRBD1	TRBV6-5	NA	TRBJ1-5	TGTGCCAGCAGAGGCCAGGGGGCGACTAATCAGCCCCAGCATTTT	CASRGQGATNQPQHF
NA	TRBV5-1	NA	TRBJ2-2	TGCGCCAGCAGCTTACAGAATTCAGGGACCGGGGAGCTGTTTTTT	CASSLQNSGTGELFF
TRBD1	TRBV19	NA	TRBJ1-1	TGTGCCAGTACCGCATACAGGGGAATGAACACTGAAGCTTTCTTT	CASTAYRGMNTEAFF
NA	TRBV9	NA	TRBJ1-2	TGTGCCAGCAGCGTAGAAGGAGACCCCTATGGCTACACCTTC	CASSVEGDPYGYTF
TRBD1	TRBV5-4	NA	TRBJ1-1	TGTGCCAGCAGCCACGGACAGGTTGAAGCTTTCTTT	CASSHGQVEAFF
NA	TRBV5-8	NA	TRBJ1-2	TGTGCCAGCAGCTTGGATTACAGGAATGGCTACACCTTC	CASSLDYRNGYTF
NA	TRBV6-5	NA	TRBJ1-2	TGTGCCAGCAGTTACGGGGGGATTGGGGACTATGACTACACCTTC	CASSYGGIGDYDYTF
NA	TRBV13	NA	TRBJ1-1	TGTGCCAGCAGCCCGCCCCGCGGGTTGAACACTGAAGCTTTCTTT	CASSPPRGLNTEAFF
NA	TRBV2	NA	TRBJ2-1	TGTGCCAGCAGTGGGGTTGCGGCCTACAATGAGCAGTTCTTC	CASSGVAAYNEQFF
NA	TRBV4-3	NA	TRBJ1-1	TGCGCCAGCAGCCAAGATCGACAGGCTGTGACTGAAGCTTTCTTT	CASSQDRQAVTEAFF
NA	TRBV7-2	once	TRBJ1-2	TGTGCCAGCAGCCCGCCCCCGACAGTGACGATGCTGTATGGCTACACCTTC	CASSPPPTVTMLYGYTF
TRBD1	TRBV7-2	NA	TRBJ2-5	TGTGCCAGCAGCTTAGTAGACAGGGGCCAAGAGACCCAGTACTTC	CASSLVDRGQETQYF
NA	TRBV4-2	few	TRBJ1-1	TGTGCCAGCGAACGACCCGGGAGGGACGGTGAAGCTTTCTTT	CASERPGRDGEAFF
TRBD2	TRBV27	NA	TRBJ2-1	TGTGCCAGCAGTCCCCACCCTAGCGGGGGTGAGCAGTTCTTC	CASSPHPSGGEQFF
NA	TRBV5-5	NA	TRBJ1-2	TGTGCCAGCAACTTCAGGGGTAGCGACTATGGCTACACCTTC	CASNFRGSDYGYTF
NA	TRBV9	NA	TRBJ1-1	TGTGCCAGCAGCAGGGGCAGGTCTGAAGCTTTCTTT	CASSRGRSEAFF
TRBD2	TRBV7-6	NA	TRBJ2-1	TGTGCCAGCAGCACCTTAGCGGGGGCCCCATACAATGAGCAGTTCTTC	CASSTLAGAPYNEQFF
NA	TRBV10-3	NA	TRBJ2-7	TGTGCCAGCGGATCCGAGCAGTACTTC	CASGSEQYF
NA	TRBV30	NA	TRBJ1-4	TGTGCCTGGAGTAGGGACACCGGGACAGAAAAACTGTTTTTT	CAWSRDTGTEKLFF
NA	TRBV27	NA	TRBJ2-7	TGTGCCAGCAGTTCCATCTACGAGCAGTACTTC	CASSSIYEQYF
TRBD1	TRBV9	NA	TRBJ2-2	TGTGCCAGCAGCCGATGGGACAGGGCGAACACCGGGGAGCTGTTTTTT	CASSRWDRANTGELFF
TRBD2	TRBV13	NA	TRBJ2-5	TGTGCCAGCAGCTTCCAGCGGGGGACTCCGGGGGAGACCCAGTACTTC	CASSFQRGTPGETQYF
TRBD2	TRBV10-3	NA	TRBJ2-3	TGTGCCGCGTGGGGGGGAAGCACAGATACGCAGTATTTT	CAAWGGSTDTQYF
NA	TRBV2	NA	TRBJ1-1	TGTGCCAGCAGGAGGCCAGGGGATTGGACTGAAGCTTTCTTT	CASRRPGDWTEAFF
TRBD1	TRBV19	NA	TRBJ2-2	TGTGCCAGTAGTACTACGGAGGGACAGGGGGACACCGGGGAGCTGTTTTTT	CASSTTEGQGDTGELFF
NA	TRBV29-1	NA	TRBJ1-2	TGCAGCGTTCGTCCCCCGCACCCCTCAGCTAACTATGGCTACACCTTC	CSVRPPHPSANYGYTF
NA	TRBV4-3	NA	TRBJ1-2	TGCGCCAGCAGCCAAGATCCAGGGGAAGGTGCGTTCTATGGCTACACCTTC	CASSQDPGEGAFYGYTF
NA	TRBV5-1	NA	TRBJ1-5	TGCGCCAGCAGCTTGGCCGGCAGGGGAGGCAATCAGCCCCAGCATTTT	CASSLAGRGGNQPQHF
TRBD1	TRBV5-4	NA	TRBJ1-5	TGTGCCAGCAGCCGGGACAGGGGCAATCAGCCCCAGCATTTT	CASSRDRGNQPQHF
NA	TRBV27	few	TRBJ1-5	TGTGCCAGCAGTCCCCCCGGTCAGCCCCAGCATTTT	CASSPPGQPQHF
NA	TRBV10-2	NA	TRBJ1-4	TGCGCCAGTCTTGCAACTAATGAAAAACTGTTTTTT	CASLATNEKLFF
TRBD2	TRBV5-6	NA	TRBJ2-3	TGTGCCAGCAGCTTGGAGAGCGGGGGGGTAACAGATACGCAGTATTTT	CASSLESGGVTDTQYF
NA	TRBV9	NA	TRBJ2-1	TGTGCCAGCAGCCCTGACCGGGGTGAGCAGTTCTTC	CASSPDRGEQFF
TRBD2	TRBV9	NA	TRBJ2-5	TGTGCCAGCAGCGTAGCTAGCGGGCTGGGAGAGACCCAGTACTTC	CASSVASGLGETQYF
NA	TRBV15	NA	TRBJ2-3	TGTGCCACCAGCAGAGTGGGGGGAATTAGCACAGATACGCAGTATTTT	CATSRVGGISTDTQYF
NA	TRBV7-3	NA	TRBJ1-2	TGTGCCAGCAGACACCCCCGGGAGGAGGGCTACACCTTC	CASRHPREEGYTF
NA	TRBV7-8	NA	TRBJ1-2	TGTGCCAGCAGCTTAGCGCGGGGAGGGTGGGACTATGGCTACACCTTC	CASSLARGGWDYGYTF
TRBD2	TRBV5-3	NA	TRBJ2-5	TGTGCCAGAAGCCCCGGACTAGCGGGGAGGGGGACCCAGTACTTC	CARSPGLAGRGTQYF
TRBD1	TRBV29-1	NA	TRBJ1-2	TGCAGCGCCGCTGACAGGGACGACTATGGCTACACCTTC	CSAADRDDYGYTF
NA	TRBV4-2	NA	TRBJ1-1	TGTGCCAGCAGCCAAGAGGGGGGGACTGAAGCTTTCTTT	CASSQEGGTEAFF
NA	TRBV27	NA	TRBJ1-1	TGTGCCAGCAGTTTAGGACAGAACCCTAACACTGAAGCTTTCTTT	CASSLGQNPNTEAFF
NA	TRBV19	NA	TRBJ1-6	TGTGCCAGTAGTATCCAGGGGAGGGCGGTGAATTCACCCCTCCACTTT	CASSIQGRAVNSPLHF
TRBD1	TRBV6-1	NA	TRBJ1-1	TGTGCCAGCAGTGGGGGGACAGGGAGTAGACCCCGCACTTACTTTGAAGCTTTCTTT	CASSGGTGSRPRTYFEAFF
NA	TRBV7-3	NA	TRBJ2-2	TGTGCCAGCAGCCCGACTAGTACGACGGGGGAGCTGTTTTTT	CASSPTSTTGELFF
TRBD2	TRBV29-1	NA	TRBJ2-1	TGCAGCGTAGCCGGGACTAGGCCCTACAATGAGCAGTTCTTC	CSVAGTRPYNEQFF
NA	TRBV30	NA	TRBJ1-2	TGTGCCTGGATCGCAGGGAACTATGGCTACACCTTC	CAWIAGNYGYTF
TRBD1	TRBV6-1	NA	TRBJ1-2	TGTGCCAGCGGGACAGGGACTAACTATGGCTACACCTTC	CASGTGTNYGYTF